Listed below are T cell receptor beta chains from one sample, sequenced in a study of OX40 agonist ivuxolimab in advanced cancers. Sequencing used immunoSEQ multiplex PCR; TCRdb keeps in-frame clones, though not all of them. The sample holds roughly 24,000 clones; more than 70% are singletons and the top ten take roughly 23%. The specimen was CD4+ or CD8+ T cells sorted from blood, collected in a trial of the OX40 agonist ivuxolimab. The receptor source for this set is an adult with an advanced solid tumor such as melanoma, head and neck, liver or kidney cancer. Both conserved end residues are part of each CDR3. D genes are given only for firm matches. Size values are once, few and many counts, or a class for expanded clones, and some rows have none.

d_gene: -
v_gene: TRBV15
len: 13
j_gene: TRBJ1-2
abundance: -
CDR3aa: CATSAIPNYGYTF
CDR3nt: TGTGCCACCAGCGCCATCCCCAACTATGGCTACACCTTC

d_gene: -
v_gene: TRBV2
len: 11
j_gene: TRBJ1-1
abundance: -
CDR3aa: CASVEVAEAFF
CDR3nt: TGTGCCAGCGTGGAGGTCGCTGAAGCTTTCTTT

d_gene: -
v_gene: TRBV14
len: 14
j_gene: TRBJ2-3
abundance: -
CDR3aa: CASSQGRHTDTQYF
CDR3nt: TGTGCCAGCAGCCAAGGTCGACACACAGATACGCAGTATTTT

d_gene: TRBD1
v_gene: TRBV5-1
len: 13
j_gene: TRBJ1-1
abundance: few
CDR3aa: CASGGTGGTEAFF
CDR3nt: TGCGCCAGCGGGGGGACAGGGGGCACTGAAGCTTTCTTT

d_gene: -
v_gene: TRBV4-2
len: 11
j_gene: TRBJ1-2
abundance: few
CDR3aa: CASSQAGGYTF
CDR3nt: TGTGCCAGCAGCCAAGCAGGAGGCTACACCTTC

d_gene: -
v_gene: TRBV18
len: 16
j_gene: TRBJ2-5
abundance: -
CDR3aa: CASSPAPSGDPETQYF
CDR3nt: TGTGCCAGCTCACCAGCCCCAAGCGGAGACCCAGAGACCCAGTACTTC

d_gene: -
v_gene: TRBV28
len: 16
j_gene: TRBJ1-3
abundance: few
CDR3aa: CASSLSGVSGGNTIYF
CDR3nt: TGTGCCAGCAGTTTATCGGGGGTCTCCGGTGGAAACACCATATATTTT

d_gene: TRBD1
v_gene: TRBV11-2
len: 14
j_gene: TRBJ2-7
abundance: -
CDR3aa: CASSLGGTGYEQYF
CDR3nt: TGTGCCAGCAGCTTAGGGGGGACAGGGTACGAGCAGTACTTC

d_gene: TRBD2
v_gene: TRBV7-2
len: 19
j_gene: TRBJ2-5
abundance: -
CDR3aa: CASSIPSGRAARYQETQYF
CDR3nt: TGTGCCAGCAGCATACCTAGCGGGAGGGCCGCCCGGTACCAAGAGACCCAGTACTTC

d_gene: -
v_gene: TRBV27
len: 14
j_gene: TRBJ2-7
abundance: -
CDR3aa: CASSLSWGAYEQYF
CDR3nt: TGTGCCAGCAGTTTAAGCTGGGGGGCCTACGAGCAGTACTTC

d_gene: -
v_gene: TRBV4-1
len: 15
j_gene: TRBJ1-1
abundance: -
CDR3aa: CASSLPSVPNTEAFF
CDR3nt: TGCGCCAGCAGCCTCCCCTCAGTCCCGAACACTGAAGCTTTCTTT

d_gene: TRBD1
v_gene: TRBV2
len: 15
j_gene: TRBJ2-2
abundance: -
CDR3aa: CASSTKTGKGRELFF
CDR3nt: TGTGCCAGCAGCACTAAGACAGGGAAGGGGCGGGAGCTGTTTTTT

d_gene: -
v_gene: TRBV5-1
len: 12
j_gene: TRBJ1-2
abundance: -
CDR3aa: CASSFLGGGYTF
CDR3nt: TGTGCCAGCAGCTTCTTAGGGGGTGGCTACACCTTC

d_gene: TRBD1
v_gene: TRBV23-1
len: 15
j_gene: TRBJ1-1
abundance: once
CDR3aa: CASSQSDRVNTEAFF
CDR3nt: TGCGCCAGCAGTCAATCCGACAGGGTGAACACTGAAGCTTTCTTT

d_gene: TRBD2
v_gene: TRBV7-6
len: 14
j_gene: TRBJ2-7
abundance: -
CDR3aa: CASSFRGGIHEQYF
CDR3nt: TGTGCCAGCAGCTTCCGCGGGGGGATCCACGAGCAGTACTTC

d_gene: TRBD2
v_gene: TRBV14
len: 17
j_gene: TRBJ2-3
abundance: -
CDR3aa: CASSQDIQRGTTDTQYF
CDR3nt: TGTGCCAGCAGCCAAGATATCCAGCGGGGGACCACAGATACGCAGTATTTT

d_gene: -
v_gene: TRBV11-2
len: 14
j_gene: TRBJ1-2
abundance: many
CDR3aa: CASSIPGENYGYTF
CDR3nt: TGTGCCAGCAGCATTCCCGGGGAGAACTATGGCTACACCTTC

d_gene: -
v_gene: TRBV27
len: 14
j_gene: TRBJ2-7
abundance: -
CDR3aa: CASSPPGRSYEQYF
CDR3nt: TGTGCCAGCAGTCCACCGGGACGGTCCTACGAGCAGTACTTC

d_gene: TRBD1
v_gene: TRBV27
len: 14
j_gene: TRBJ2-7
abundance: -
CDR3aa: CASSSGQGPYEQYF
CDR3nt: TGTGCCAGCAGTTCGGGACAGGGGCCCTACGAGCAGTACTTC

d_gene: TRBD1
v_gene: TRBV7-9
len: 12
j_gene: TRBJ2-1
abundance: -
CDR3aa: CASSLGGQGQFF
CDR3nt: TGTGCCAGCAGCTTAGGAGGACAGGGACAGTTCTTC